This T cell receptor beta chain was captured in a study of cytomegalovirus exposure and HLA in healthy donors. As concerns this clone: Its antigen is not identified.

General study results and limits: A later analysis linked a missense DCLRE1C variant to TCR beta V- and J-gene trimming. Listed as cytomegalovirus-associated were 150 or so TCR beta chains. An analysis done earlier found most TCR beta V segments productive about 87% or about 30% of the time.

Unmatched junction bases numbered 5, after V lost 3 bases and J lost 3 bases. In germline, CDR1 is MDHEN, CDR2 SYDVKM. This CDR3 has 16 residues. A multiplex PCR was run with 60 Vbeta primers and 13 Jbeta primers. Profiled with immunoSEQ multiplex PCR; TCRdb holds only in-frame clones, not every one. There are 100,000 to 150,000 clones in the sample, with about 2.2% held by the top ten. This rearrangement joins TRBV28 to TRBJ2-1; 10 bases line up with TRBD2. This receptor was identified in a man in his forties in good health and CMV-seronegative. Sequenced: PBMCs. The CDR3 bases are TGTGCCAGCAGTTTCTTTGGGACTAGCGTCTACAATGAGCAGTTCTTC. Its translation is CASSFFGTSVYNEQFF.